These 23 T cell receptor beta chains originate from one sample sequenced in a study of regulatory T cells in long-lasting Graves disease. Arm-PCR of CDR3 regions and iRepertoire HTBI primers were the basis on which TCR beta libraries were built. TCRdb fed the multiplex PCR reads into MiXCR, producing one record per CDR3 protein. This sample has some 430,000 distinct CDR3 sequences, with roughly 21% found just once. Time point noted: persistent/refractory GD, antithyroid drugs over 5 years with positive TRAb. PBMC RNA served as the TCR library source. Sequencing was performed on peripheral blood mononuclear cells (PBMCs), taken when the disease was refractory, from a patient treated with antithyroid drugs. These receptors all stem from a female donor with Graves disease.

This clonotype was seen a handful of times. CDR3 sequence reads: CASSLEGLYEKLFF. Written as DNA, the CDR3 is TGCGCCAGCAGCTTGGAGGGTCTGTATGAAAAACTGTTTTTT. This chain links TRBV5-1 with TRBJ1-4; D gene unclear. The V end lost 0 bases, the J end lost 6 bases, and 9 bases lay between the germline ends. The CDR3 consists of 14 residues. Per the germline V gene, CDR1 is SGHRS and CDR2 is YFSETQ.

This clonotype was counted many times. The chain is built from TRBV28 and TRBJ2-1; tentatively, D is TRBD1 (6 bases). Between the trimmed V and J ends, which lost 3 bases and 0 bases, there was a span of 21 bases. The CDR3 has 19 residues. Looked up from germline, CDR1 is MDHEN and CDR2 is SYDVKM. This CDR3 is CASSFRPGQPGGSYNEQFF. In nucleotides, the CDR3 is TGTGCCAGCAGTTTCCGGCCCGGACAGCCGGGTGGCTCCTACAATGAGCAGTTCTTC.

This clonotype was found many times. The V call is TRBV20-1, the J call TRBJ2-5, with 8 bases lining up with TRBD2. CDR1 is DFQATT and CDR2 is SNEGSKA in the germline V gene (reference sequence). This CDR3 comprises 13 residues. Losses at the gene ends were 3 bases for V and 1 base for J; bases not matched to a gene: 1. CDR3 sequence reads: CSASGRAQETQYF. For the CDR3, the DNA is TGCAGTGCTAGCGGGAGGGCCCAAGAGACCCAGTACTTC.

This clonotype was picked up a small number of times. This rearrangement joins TRBV15 to TRBJ2-2, with unresolved D. Germline CDR1 reads LNHNV; CDR2 reads YYDKDF (reference sequence). Between the trimmed V and J ends, which lost 0 bases and 3 bases, there was a span of 11 bases. The CDR3 runs 16 residues. In DNA, the CDR3 is TGTGCCACCAGCAGAGATTCCAGTTCATACACCGGGGAGCTGTTTTTT. The encoded protein is CATSRDSSSYTGELFF.

This clonotype was seen ten or more times. This sequence joins TRBV2 and TRBJ2-2, with unresolved D. CDR3 length: 15 amino acids. Trimming left V 5 bases short and J 2 bases short, with 12 bases between. CDR1 and CDR2 (germline): SNHLY, FYNNEI. CDR3 amino acids: CASSSSQDNTGELFF. CDR3 bases: TGTGCCAGCAGTTCGTCTCAGGACAACACCGGGGAGCTGTTTTTT.

This clonotype was observed many times. The chain uses TRBV6-1 and TRBJ2-7; D is perhaps TRBD1 (6 bases). Germline V lookup: CDR1 MNHNS, CDR2 SASEGT. The V end was cut by 5 bases, the J end by 6 bases, with 11 bases between. The CDR3 loop spans 12 amino acids. CDR3 in DNA: TGTGCCAGCAGTCACAGGGTACGCGAGCAGTACTTC. Translating it yields CASSHRVREQYF.

This clonotype showed up many times. The V call is TRBV28, the J call TRBJ2-5, with D perhaps assigned TRBD1 or TRBD2 (6 bases each). This CDR3 spans 16 amino acids. Trimming shortened V by 6 bases and J by 0 bases, and 17 bases separated the two germline ends. Germline assignment: CDR1 MDHEN and CDR2 SYDVKM. CDR3 DNA sequence: TGTGCCAGCAGAGGCGGAGGGACACCGTACCAAGAGACCCAGTACTTC. Translation gives CASRGGGTPYQETQYF.

Of note for this clonotype: Given a much more abundant clone one base away, this may be a read error. This chain connects TRBV6-1 to TRBJ1-2, with 7 positions matching TRBD1. Germline CDR1 and CDR2: MNHNS and SASEGT. The CDR3 contains 11 residues. The J segment lost 9 bases and the V segment lost 11 bases, leaving 9 bases of the junction unmatched. The CDR3 sequence: CAGTDRASYTF. The CDR3 bases are TGTGCCGGCACTGACAGGGCGAGCTACACCTTC.

This clonotype was found many times. J is TRBJ1-1 and V is TRBV6-5; D might be TRBD1 (6 bases). The CDR3 is 16 amino acids. The germline V gene has CDR1 MNHEY and CDR2 SVGAGI. Trimming took off 4 bases at V and 3 bases at J, with 18 bases between the two ends. The CDR3 is CASSWMGRGGHTEAFF. For the CDR3, the DNA is TGTGCCAGCAGTTGGATGGGCAGGGGAGGGCACACTGAAGCTTTCTTT.

The gene calls are TRBV3-1 and TRBJ1-3, with D hard to call. Germline V gene data show CDR1 as LGHDT and CDR2 as YNNKEL (reference sequence). CDR3 length: 14 amino acids. The ends were cut back, 2 bases at V and 3 bases at J, with 8 bases in the middle. For the CDR3, the DNA is TGTGCCAGCAGCCAAATAGCCGGTGGAAACACCATATATTTT. Translating it yields CASSQIAGGNTIYF.

Only a few counts were recorded for this clonotype. This chain uses TRBV9 with TRBJ2-7; D unclear. Germline V gives CDR1 SGDLS, CDR2 YYNGEE. This CDR3 is built from 16 residues. The V gene lost 0 bases and the J gene lost 2 bases, with 15 bases spanning the gap. The CDR3 nucleotides read TGTGCCAGCAGCGTAGGGCCCAATACGGCGGCCTACGAGCAGTACTTC. It yields the protein CASSVGPNTAAYEQYF.

This clonotype was counted between two and nine times. The chain carries TRBV7-2 and TRBJ1-1, with 7 bases matching TRBD1. This CDR3 spans 15 amino acids. V shed 5 bases and J 4 bases; nucleotides not matched to a gene: 10. CDR1 is SGHTA, CDR2 FQGNSA, per germline. CDR3: CASSGRQGVSTEAFF. The CDR3 bases are TGTGCCAGCAGCGGGCGCCAGGGGGTTAGCACTGAAGCTTTCTTT. Combining the CDR3 with reference TRBV7-2 and TRBJ1-1 gives the whole variable domain GAGVSQSPSNKVTEKGKDVELRCDPISGHTALYWYRQSLGQGLEFLIYFQGNSAPDKSGLPSDRFSAERTGGSVSTLTIQRTQQEDSAVYLCASSGRQGVSTEAFFGQGTRLTVV.

Worth noting for this clonotype: It may be a read error: a sequence one base away is much more abundant. The chain recombines TRBV6-2 or TRBV6-3 with TRBJ1-1; weak D call: TRBD1 (5 bases). CDR3 length equals 13 residues. Germline V lookup: CDR1 MNHEY, CDR2 SVGEGT. CDR3 in amino acids: CAGRYTGKAEAFF. CDR3 nucleotides: TGTGCCGGCAGGTATACAGGAAAGGCTGAAGCTTTCTTT.

About this clonotype: Just one base apart from a much larger clone, this may be a read error. V and J are TRBV15 and TRBJ2-7; D is uncertain. The V end lost 5 bases, the J end lost 2 bases, and 10 bases lay between the germline ends. CDR1 and CDR2 (germline): LNHNV, YYDKDF (reference sequence). This CDR3 has 13 residues. The CDR3 protein is CATSLTVAYEQYF. CDR3 in DNA: TGTGCCACCAGCCTCACTGTGGCCTACGAGCAGTACTTC.

This clonotype was detected a few times. At one end, the junction sequence differs from germline, possibly due to a read error. This chain links TRBV2 with TRBJ2-7, with D perhaps matching TRBD2 (5 bases). The V gene's germline CDR1 is SNHLY and CDR2 FYNNEI. The CDR3 is 16 residues long. CDR3 loop: CASSEVRGFGSYELYF. CDR3 in DNA: TGTGCCAGCAGTGAAGTTCGGGGATTTGGCTCCTACGAGCTGTACTTC.

CDR3 in amino acids: CSASGPGELFF. The CDR3 nucleotides are TGCAGTGCTAGCGGACCCGGGGAGCTGTTTTTT. This chain uses TRBV20-1 with TRBJ2-2, with no clear D. Trimming removed 3 bases at V and 6 bases at J, with 5 bases between. Per germline, CDR1 DFQATT and CDR2 SNEGSKA (reference sequence). The length of the CDR3 is 11 residues.

This clonotype was seen at least ten times. J is TRBJ1-5 and V is TRBV28; no clear D. This CDR3 comprises 12 residues. V was pared by 6 bases and J by 9 bases, with 12 bases between. From germline, CDR1 is MDHEN and CDR2 SYDVKM. CDR3 DNA: TGTGCCAGCAGCTTCATGAGAGCGCCCCAGCATTTT. Its translation is CASSFMRAPQHF.

This rearrangement joins TRBV19 to TRBJ1-5; 7 bases fit TRBD1. V was pared by 2 bases and J by 5 bases, with 0 bases of the junction left unmatched. Germline assignment: CDR1 LNHDA and CDR2 SQIVND (reference sequence). The CDR3 totals 13 residues. CDR3 sequence reads: CASSITGDQPQHF. CDR3 bases: TGTGCCAGTAGTATAACAGGGGATCAGCCCCAGCATTTT.

In DNA form, the CDR3 reads TGTGCCAGCTCACCCTCGGAAGGGCGGGTCCAGCCCCAGCATTTT. Its protein product is CASSPSEGRVQPQHF. V gene TRBV18 combines with J gene TRBJ1-5; D is ambiguous. V lost 3 bases, J lost 7 bases, and 16 bases lay in between. Germline V gene lookup returns CDR1 KGHSH and CDR2 LQKENI. CDR3 size: 15 residues.

This clonotype was detected many times. This chain connects TRBV2 to TRBJ1-6; 9 nucleotides align to TRBD1. The CDR3 has 14 residues. After removal of 7 bases from V and 9 bases from J, the junction contained 7 bases not matched to a gene. CDR1 SNHLY and CDR2 FYNNEI come from the germline V gene. CDR3 protein: CASKEQGAFSPLHF. The CDR3 DNA is TGTGCCAGCAAGGAACAGGGGGCCTTTTCACCCCTCCACTTT.

This clonotype appeared once. The rearrangement links TRBV5-1 to TRBJ1-1; the D is unclear. Germline V gene sequence: CDR1 SGHRS, CDR2 YFSETQ. The CDR3 is 14 residues long. The V end was cut by 2 bases, the J end by 1 base, with 9 bases between. CDR3 amino acids: CASSFGPPNTEAFF. Here the CDR3 DNA reads TGCGCCAGCAGCTTCGGACCTCCGAACACTGAAGCTTTCTTT.

The chain links TRBV5-5 to TRBJ1-2; no firm D call. CDR3 length: 13 residues. Trimming removed 2 bases at V and 4 bases at J, with 9 bases between. Germline V gene sequence: CDR1 SGHKS, CDR2 YYEKEE (reference sequence). The CDR3 region is CASSFWTVYGYTF. The CDR3 DNA reads as TGTGCCAGCAGCTTCTGGACGGTCTATGGCTACACCTTC.

The sample holds a few counts of this clonotype. V is TRBV29-1 and J is TRBJ2-7, with 10 bases matching TRBD2. This CDR3 region has 14 residues. CDR1 and CDR2 from the germline V gene are SQVTM and ANQGSEA. V dropped 4 bases and J dropped 4; count of bases not matched to a gene: 7. This CDR3 reads CSVVAAGGPYEQYF. In DNA form, the CDR3 reads TGCAGCGTTGTTGCAGCGGGGGGGCCTTACGAGCAGTACTTC.